One sample yielded the 21 T cell receptor beta chains listed below, sequenced in a study of pediatric ulcerative colitis. Clones were read by immunoSEQ multiplex PCR, and TCRdb kept only the in-frame ones, dropping some. Of 60,000 to 75,000 clones in the sample, about three quarters were seen once. Input material: blood. The receptors here all came from a boy aged 5-17 years with moderate ulcerative colitis.

Only a few counts were recorded for this clone. The chain links TRBV7-9 to TRBJ1-6; no firm D call. The germline gives CDR1 SEHNR, CDR2 FQNEAQ (reference sequence). The CDR3 runs to 14 residues. Deletions cut 4 bases from V and 8 bases from J, with 12 bases between. DNA for the CDR3: TGTGCCAGCAGCTCATTAGGGAGGGATTCACCCCTCCACTTT. Translated: CASSSLGRDSPLHF.

The rearrangement joins TRBV27 to TRBJ2-7; D perhaps matches TRBD1 (6 bases). The ends were cut back, 6 bases at V and 3 bases at J, with 18 bases in the middle. This CDR3 contains 15 residues. CDR1 is MNHEY and CDR2 is SMNVEV in the germline V gene (reference sequence). The CDR3 here is CASRMAGTQHYEQYF. DNA of the CDR3: TGTGCCAGCAGGATGGCCGGGACACAACACTACGAGCAGTACTTC.

In this sample, this clone turned up once. CDR3 nucleotides: TGTGCCAGTAGGGGACAGGGAGTGAACACTGAAGCTTTCTTT. Translating gives CASRGQGVNTEAFF. The V and J genes are TRBV19 and TRBJ1-1; 9 bases line up with TRBD1. Germline V lookup: CDR1 LNHDA, CDR2 SQIVND (reference sequence). Trimming at V came to 6 bases and at J to 0 bases, leaving 2 bases not matched to a gene. The CDR3 length is 14 residues.

The chain couples TRBV5-1 to TRBJ2-7, with D maybe TRBD1 (6 bases). This CDR3 comprises 15 residues. V lost 2 bases to trimming and J lost 0 bases, with 12 bases between them. The germline V gene has CDR1 SGHRS and CDR2 YFSETQ. DNA for the CDR3: TGCGCCAGCAGCTTTTCGGGACAAATCTCCTACGAGCAGTACTTC. This sequence encodes CASSFSGQISYEQYF.

The J gene is TRBJ1-1, the V gene TRBV11-1; D is unresolved. Germline V gene sequence: CDR1 SGHAT, CDR2 FQDESV (reference sequence). V was pared by 5 bases and J by 0 bases, with 13 bases between. This CDR3 contains 15 residues. CDR3 sequence: CASSQTVFMNTEAFF. The CDR3 DNA reads as TGTGCCAGCAGCCAGACTGTATTCATGAACACTGAAGCTTTCTTT. The variable domain in full, completed from reference TRBV11-1 and TRBJ1-1, reads EAEVAQSPRYKITEKSQAVAFWCDPISGHATLYWYRQILGQGPELLVQFQDESVVDDSQLPKDRFSAERLKGVDSTLKIQPAELGDSAMYLCASSQTVFMNTEAFFGQGTRLTVV.

In this sample, this clone turned up once. V usage is TRBV5-6 and J usage is TRBJ2-3; the match to TRBD2 covers 15 bases. The CDR3 runs 18 residues. The V segment lost 4 bases and the J segment 2 bases; nucleotides outside the gene matches: 8. Germline loops: CDR1 SGHDT, CDR2 YYEEEE. CDR3 region: CASSLPGTSGGPTDTQYF. The CDR3 nucleotides read TGTGCCAGCAGCCTCCCGGGGACTAGCGGGGGGCCCACAGATACGCAGTATTTT.

The chain combines TRBV27 with TRBJ2-1; D gene ambiguous. The CDR3 loop spans 15 amino acids. Germline CDR1 and CDR2: MNHEY and SMNVEV (reference sequence). Trimming took off 6 bases at V and 2 bases at J, with 14 bases between the two ends. CDR3 sequence (DNA): TGTGCCAGCAGAGGGTGGGGTCGACCCTACAATGAGCAGTTCTTC. Its translation is CASRGWGRPYNEQFF.

The chain carries TRBV7-8 and TRBJ2-7, with D hard to call. The V gene lost 5 bases and the J gene lost 2 bases, with 7 bases spanning the gap. This CDR3 is built from 12 residues. The germline V gene has CDR1 SGHVS and CDR2 FQNEAQ. The CDR3 reads CASSPYPYEQYF. The CDR3 DNA is TGTGCCAGCAGCCCCTACCCCTACGAGCAGTACTTC.

The chain employs TRBV15 and TRBJ2-1; D ambiguous. Germline CDR1 is LNHNV and CDR2 is YYDKDF (reference sequence). CDR3 length: 12 amino acids. Trimming shortened V by 1 base and J by 10 bases, and 8 bases separated the two germline ends. The CDR3 DNA reads as TGTGCCACCAGCAGAGTACTCAGGGAGCAGTTCTTC. Translating gives CATSRVLREQFF.

V is TRBV2 and J is TRBJ2-7, with D perhaps matching TRBD1 or TRBD2 (7 bases each). CDR3 length equals 14 residues. Germline values: CDR1 SNHLY, CDR2 FYNNEI. Trimming took off 6 bases at V and 7 bases at J, with 19 bases between the two ends. In nucleotides, the CDR3 is TGTGCCAGCAGCCGCGGGGGACAGAGGTGGGAGCAGTACTTC. Its protein product is CASSRGGQRWEQYF.

The chain couples TRBV6-5 to TRBJ2-7; no reliable D call. This CDR3 comprises 13 residues. The germline V gene has CDR1 MNHEY and CDR2 SVGAGI. Trimming stripped 2 bases from V and 7 bases from J, with 12 bases between. In DNA, the CDR3 is TGTGCCAGCAGTTACCCGACGGGTAGGGAGCAGTACTTC. It yields the protein CASSYPTGREQYF.

V gene TRBV30 combines with J gene TRBJ2-7; 7 nucleotides align to TRBD2. CDR3 length: 13 residues. J lost 6 bases, V lost 5 bases, and 10 bases had no gene match. In germline, CDR1 is GTSNPN, CDR2 SVGIG (reference sequence). CDR3 DNA sequence: TGTGCCTGGGGAGCAGGGAGGGCGGTCGAGCAGTACTTC. Its translation: CAWGAGRAVEQYF.

This chain connects TRBV11-3 to TRBJ2-1; tentative D call: TRBD1 (6 bases). Looked up from germline, CDR1 is SGHNT and CDR2 is YENEEA. Deletions cut 0 bases from V and 7 bases from J, with 10 bases between. This CDR3 comprises 14 residues. The CDR3 DNA reads as TGTGCCAGCAGCTTAGAAGGGGGTCGGAATGAGCAGTTCTTC. It is translated as CASSLEGGRNEQFF.

This chain links TRBV9 with TRBJ2-3, with D perhaps TRBD2 (5 bases). V lost 0 bases and J 2 bases, leaving 16 bases between the germline ends. This CDR3 spans 17 amino acids. Germline CDR1 and CDR2: SGDLS and YYNGEE. The CDR3 DNA reads as TGTGCCAGCAGCGTAGAAGCGGCACTCACTTCCACAGATACGCAGTATTTT. It translates to CASSVEAALTSTDTQYF.

The rearrangement links TRBV27 to TRBJ2-7; the match to TRBD2 covers 13 bases. The CDR3 extends over 21 amino acids. V shed 0 bases and J 1 base; nucleotides not matched to a gene: 15. Germline CDR1 MNHEY, CDR2 SMNVEV (reference sequence). CDR3 residues: CASSLSYWPGTSGKISYEQYF. The CDR3 nucleotides are TGTGCCAGCAGTTTATCGTATTGGCCAGGGACTAGCGGGAAGATTTCCTACGAGCAGTACTTC.

The rearrangement links TRBV11-2 to TRBJ1-1; D remains unclear. There are 14 residues in the CDR3. The V end was cut by 2 bases, the J end by 1 base, with 8 bases between. Germline V CDR1 and CDR2: SGHAT, FQNNGV. The CDR3 DNA follows: TGTGCCAGCAGCTTAAGATCTCCGAACACTGAAGCTTTCTTT. Translating it yields CASSLRSPNTEAFF. Based on the CDR3 plus reference TRBV11-2 and TRBJ1-1, the full variable domain is EAGVAQSPRYKIIEKRQSVAFWCNPISGHATLYWYQQILGQGPKLLIQFQNNGVVDDSQLPKDRFSAERLKGVDSTLKIQPAKLEDSAVYLCASSLRSPNTEAFFGQGTRLTVV.

This rearrangement joins TRBV9 to TRBJ2-7; D possibly corresponds to TRBD2 (6 bases). The ends were cut back, 3 bases at V and 5 bases at J, with 24 bases in the middle. The CDR3 contains 17 residues. Germline assignment: CDR1 SGDLS and CDR2 YYNGEE. CDR3 bases: TGTGCCAGCAGCGCCCGCGGGGCGGGGAGCTTCCCGGACGAGCAGTACTTC. Its translation: CASSARGAGSFPDEQYF.

The rearrangement joins TRBV7-8 to TRBJ2-1; no definite D call. V was shortened by 1 base and J by 2 bases, with 6 bases between the two germline ends. This CDR3 comprises 14 residues. Germline V gene data show CDR1 as SGHVS and CDR2 as FQNEAQ. The DNA of the CDR3 is TGTGCCAGCAGCTTAGGGTCTGCCTACAATGAGCAGTTCTTC. The encoded protein is CASSLGSAYNEQFF. Looking up the rest from reference TRBV7-8 and TRBJ2-1 gives the full variable domain: GAGVSQSPRYKVAKRGQDVALRCDPISGHVSLFWYQQALGQGPEFLTYFQNEAQLDKSGLPSDRFFAERPEGSVSTLKIQRTQQEDSAVYLCASSLGSAYNEQFFGPGTRLTVL.

This clone was seen repeatedly, ten times or more. The chain combines TRBV15 with TRBJ1-2; D might be TRBD1 (6 bases). The V gene lost 5 bases and the J gene lost 4 bases, with 14 bases spanning the gap. This CDR3 is 14 amino acids long. CDR1 and CDR2 from the germline V gene are LNHNV and YYDKDF (reference sequence). The CDR3 coding sequence is TGTGCCACCAGCCCTCCAGGACAGACCTATGGCTACACCTTC. This encodes CATSPPGQTYGYTF.

The chain combines TRBV5-1 with TRBJ2-7; 10 bases fit TRBD2. Per germline, CDR1 SGHRS and CDR2 YFSETQ. This CDR3 has 15 residues. Germline trimming cut 0 bases from V and 6 bases from J; bases unmatched to any gene: 6. The CDR3 DNA follows: TGCGCCAGCAGCTTGGGCCTAGCGGGAGCCGGCGAGCAGTACTTC. It encodes CASSLGLAGAGEQYF.

This chain joins TRBV4-1 and TRBJ2-7, with a weak D call TRBD2 (6 bases). CDR1 and CDR2 from the germline V gene are MGHRA and YSYEKL. V shed 0 bases and J shed 2 bases, with 14 bases lying between them. The CDR3 extends over 16 amino acids. The CDR3 is CASSQDAAGRTYEQYF. CDR3 nucleotides: TGCGCCAGCAGCCAAGATGCGGCGGGGAGAACCTACGAGCAGTACTTC.